This T cell receptor (beta chain) derives from a study of shared clonotypes between healthy human individuals. V was pared by 8 bases and J by 1 base, with 14 bases between. CDR1 SNHLY and CDR2 FYNNEI come from the germline V gene. The length of the CDR3 is 14 residues. TCRdb's copy holds only in-frame clones and misses some; the assay was immunoSEQ multiplex PCR. Of some 660,000 clones detected, roughly 72% appear once; the ten largest clones hold around 1.8%. Findings and limits, study-wide: Compared with memory subsets, naive subsets generally had larger estimated richness.

Comments on this clone: The antigen remains unidentified.

The sequenced sample was memory CD4+ T cells sorted from blood. Subset defined: CD45RA-negative fraction. This receptor was taken from a woman aged 25 to 39 in good health. The gene calls are TRBV2 and TRBJ1-1, with a weak D call TRBD1 (6 bases). In DNA form, the CDR3 reads TGTGCCAGCGGGGGCGCAACTAGGAACACTGAAGCTTTCTTT. It specifies CASGGATRNTEAFF.